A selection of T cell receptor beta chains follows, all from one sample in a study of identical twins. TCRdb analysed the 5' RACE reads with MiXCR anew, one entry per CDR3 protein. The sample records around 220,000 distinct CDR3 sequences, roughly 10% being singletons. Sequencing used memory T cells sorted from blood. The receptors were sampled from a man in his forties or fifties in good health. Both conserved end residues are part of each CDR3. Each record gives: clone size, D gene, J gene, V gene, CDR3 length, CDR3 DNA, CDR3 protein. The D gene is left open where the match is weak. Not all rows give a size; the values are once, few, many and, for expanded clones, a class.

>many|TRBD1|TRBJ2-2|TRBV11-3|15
TGTGCCAGCAGCCCGCACAGGGGGCGCACCGGGGAGCTGTTTTTT
CASSPHRGRTGELFF
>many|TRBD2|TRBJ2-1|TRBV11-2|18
TGTGCCAGCAGCTTAGTGGTTAGAGGGACTAGCGGTTTTAATGAGCAGTTCTTC
CASSLVVRGTSGFNEQFF
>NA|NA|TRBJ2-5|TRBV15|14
TGTGCCACCAGCCGGAGGGGTCCACCAGAGACCCAGTACTTC
CATSRRGPPETQYF
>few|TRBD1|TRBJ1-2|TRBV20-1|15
TGCAGTGCTAGAGATTTGGACAGGGTTAACTATGGCTACACCTTC
CSARDLDRVNYGYTF
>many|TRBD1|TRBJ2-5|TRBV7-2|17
TGTGCCAGCAGCTTAGTTACCGGGACAGGGGGCCTGGAGACCCAGTACTTC
CASSLVTGTGGLETQYF
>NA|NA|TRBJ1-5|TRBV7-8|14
TGTGCCAGCGGAGGGGATGGTCCCAATCAGCCCCAGCATTTT
CASGGDGPNQPQHF
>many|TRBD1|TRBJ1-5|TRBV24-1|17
TGTGCCACCAGGAGCAGAAGAGGACAGGACCAGAATCAGCCCCAGCATTTT
CATRSRRGQDQNQPQHF
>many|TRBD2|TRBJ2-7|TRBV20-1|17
TGCAGTGCTAGAGATCGAACTAGCGGAGGGACCTCCTACGAGCAGTACTTC
CSARDRTSGGTSYEQYF
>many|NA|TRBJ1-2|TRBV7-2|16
TGTGCCAGCAGCTTAGACCCAGTGGTCTCCACCTATGGCTACACCTTC
CASSLDPVVSTYGYTF
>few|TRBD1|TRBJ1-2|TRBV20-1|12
TGCAGTGCAACTACAGGGGACGGAGGCTACACCTTC
CSATTGDGGYTF
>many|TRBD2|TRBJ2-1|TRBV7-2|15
TGTGCCAGCAGCTTACGACTAGCGGGCCACAATGAGCAGTTCTTC
CASSLRLAGHNEQFF
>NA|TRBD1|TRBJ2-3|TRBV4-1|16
TGCGCCAGCAGCCTCGGGACAGGGCTGGTCGCAGATACGCAGTATTTT
CASSLGTGLVADTQYF
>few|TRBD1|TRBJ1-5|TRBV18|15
TGTGCCAGCTCACCACCGGGACAGGGTAGTCAGCCCCAGCATTTT
CASSPPGQGSQPQHF
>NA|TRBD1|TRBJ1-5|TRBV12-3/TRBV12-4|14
TGTGCCAGCAGTTTAGGGGGACAGGACAAGACCCAGCATTTT
CASSLGGQDKTQHF
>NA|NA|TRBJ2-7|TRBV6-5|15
TGTGCCAGCAGTTACTCTGGGGAGGAAACCTACGAGCAGTACTTC
CASSYSGEETYEQYF
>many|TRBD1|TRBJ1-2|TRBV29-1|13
TGCAGCGTCGAAGGACAGGGGGCGGCTGGCTACACCTTC
CSVEGQGAAGYTF
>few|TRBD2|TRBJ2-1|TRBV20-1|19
TGCAGTGCTAGAGGTCAACGGACTAGCGGGATTCCCTCCTACAATGAGCAGTTCTTC
CSARGQRTSGIPSYNEQFF
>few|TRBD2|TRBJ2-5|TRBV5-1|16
TGCGCCAGCAGCTCGACTAGCGGGGTGAGCTGGGAGACCCAGTACTTC
CASSSTSGVSWETQYF
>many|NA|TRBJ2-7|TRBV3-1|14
NA
CASSQSGRADEQYF
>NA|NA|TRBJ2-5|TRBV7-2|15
TGTGCCAGCAGCTTAGCGCGGGTCGCCGCGGAGACCCAGTACTTC
CASSLARVAAETQYF
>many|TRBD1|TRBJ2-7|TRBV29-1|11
TGCAGCGTGGGGACAGGGAACGAGCAGTACTTC
CSVGTGNEQYF
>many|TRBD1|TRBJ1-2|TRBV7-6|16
TGTGCCAGCAGCCCAAGCGACAGGGGTCCCTACTATGGCTACACCTTC
CASSPSDRGPYYGYTF
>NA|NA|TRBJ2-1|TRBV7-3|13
TGTGCCAGCAGCACCGGAACTTACAATGAGCAGTTCTTC
CASSTGTYNEQFF
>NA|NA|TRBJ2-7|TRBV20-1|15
TGCAGTGCTAGAGATCTAGACAAGAGGGCCTACGAGCAGTACTTC
CSARDLDKRAYEQYF
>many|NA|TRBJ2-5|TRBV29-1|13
TGCAGCGTGCCAATCGGGGTCGCACAGACCCAGTACTTC
CSVPIGVAQTQYF
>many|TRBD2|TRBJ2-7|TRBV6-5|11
TGTGCCAGCAGCGGGGGGTGGGAGCAGTACTTC
CASSGGWEQYF
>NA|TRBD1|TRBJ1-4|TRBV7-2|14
TGTGCCAGCAGCTCCATCCGGGCAGGGGGCAAACTGTTTTTT
CASSSIRAGGKLFF
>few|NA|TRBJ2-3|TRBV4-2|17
TGTGCCAGCAGCCGATTAATTACGGGGGGCTACACAGATACGCAGTATTTT
CASSRLITGGYTDTQYF
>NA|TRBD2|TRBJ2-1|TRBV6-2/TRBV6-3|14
TGTGCCAGCAGTCCGGGACTAGCGGCTAGGGGGGAGTTCTTC
CASSPGLAARGEFF
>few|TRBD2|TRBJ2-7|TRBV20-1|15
TGCAGTGCCATACCGGGACTAGCGAACTCCTACGAGCAGTACTTC
CSAIPGLANSYEQYF
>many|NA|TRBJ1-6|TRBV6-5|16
TGTGCCAGCAGTTACTCGGGTCTCAGGGCGTATTCACCCCTCCACTTT
CASSYSGLRAYSPLHF
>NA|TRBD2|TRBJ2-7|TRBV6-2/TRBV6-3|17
TGTGCCAGCAGTCGTACTAGATTTGGGACTACCGTCTACGAGCAGTACTTC
CASSRTRFGTTVYEQYF
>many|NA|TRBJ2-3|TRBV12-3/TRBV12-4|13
TGTGCCAGCAGTTTAGCAGGCGTAGATACGCAGTATTTT
CASSLAGVDTQYF
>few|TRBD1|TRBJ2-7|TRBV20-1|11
TGCAGTGCTCGACGGGACAGTTTTAAGTACTTC
CSARRDSFKYF
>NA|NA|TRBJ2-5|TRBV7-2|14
TGTGCCAGCAGCTCTACAGGGTACCAAGAGACCCAGTACTTC
CASSSTGYQETQYF
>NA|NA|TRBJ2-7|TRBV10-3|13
TGTGCCATTTCGACAGGAAGCTCCTACGAGCAGTACTTC
CAISTGSSYEQYF
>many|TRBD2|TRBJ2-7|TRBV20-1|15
TGCAGTGCTAGAGAGTACGGGACTAGTTTATACGAGCAGTACTTC
CSAREYGTSLYEQYF